The TCR beta chain under discussion was sequenced for a study of patients and donors after allogeneic stem cell transplantation. Germline lookup yields CDR1 LNHDA and CDR2 SQIVND (reference sequence). The CDR3 has 14 residues. Between the trimmed V and J ends, which lost 7 bases and 6 bases, there was a span of 16 bases. TCRdb passed the RT-PCR reads through MiXCR, listing each CDR3 protein once. The table lists roughly 200,000 distinct CDR3 sequences, less than 45% of them singletons, with 33% in the top ten. V gene TRBV19 combines with J gene TRBJ2-1; weak D call: TRBD1 (5 bases). The sample was blood, either unsorted or a sorted T cell fraction (not recorded which). This TCR derives from a human donor who was either an allogeneic HSCT recipient or a stem cell or donor lymphocyte infusion donor (not recorded which). It is not recorded whose cells these are; they may come from a transplant donor. The CDR3 nucleotides read TGTGCCAGTACCCCAGACAGAGGCGGCAATGAGCAGTTCTTC. It is translated as CASTPDRGGNEQFF.